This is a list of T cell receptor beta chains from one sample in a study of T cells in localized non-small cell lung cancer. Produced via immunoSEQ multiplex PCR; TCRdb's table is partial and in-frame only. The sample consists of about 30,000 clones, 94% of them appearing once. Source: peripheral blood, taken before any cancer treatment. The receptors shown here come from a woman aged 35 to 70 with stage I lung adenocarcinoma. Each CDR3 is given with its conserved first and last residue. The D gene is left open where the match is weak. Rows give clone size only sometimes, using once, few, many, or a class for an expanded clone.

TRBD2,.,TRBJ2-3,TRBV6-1,CASQLAGYTDTQYF,TGTGCCAGCCAACTAGCGGGTTACACAGATACGCAGTATTTT
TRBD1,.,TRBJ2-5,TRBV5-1,CASTRLPAGGETQYF,TGCGCCAGCACCCGGTTGCCGGCAGGGGGAGAGACCCAGTACTTC
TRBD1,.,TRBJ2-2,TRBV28,CASSLRQGPNTGELFF,TGTGCCAGCAGTCTAAGACAGGGGCCTAACACCGGGGAGCTGTTTTTT
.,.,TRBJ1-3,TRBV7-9,CASSSYQGRTGNTIYF,TGTGCCAGCAGCTCATACCAGGGGAGAACTGGAAACACCATATATTTT
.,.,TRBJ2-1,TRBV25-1,CASSEYGSGTDSYNEQFF,TGTGCCAGCAGTGAATATGGGTCCGGGACGGACTCCTACAATGAGCAGTTCTTC
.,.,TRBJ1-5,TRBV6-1,CASSDSGPHSNQPQHF,TGTGCCAGCAGTGATTCAGGGCCCCATAGCAATCAGCCCCAGCATTTT
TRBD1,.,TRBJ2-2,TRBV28,CASLPGQGATGELFF,TGTGCCAGTCTACCGGGACAGGGGGCTACCGGGGAGCTGTTTTTT
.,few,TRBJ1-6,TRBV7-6,CASSLAGLNSPLHF,TGTGCCAGCAGCTTAGCCGGTTTGAATTCACCCCTCCACTTT
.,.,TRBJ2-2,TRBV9,CASSASLGVGGELFF,TGTGCCAGCAGCGCTTCACTAGGTGTGGGCGGGGAGCTGTTTTTT
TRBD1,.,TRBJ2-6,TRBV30,CAWSRDRPMSGANVLTF,TGTGCCTGGAGTCGGGACAGGCCTATGTCTGGGGCCAACGTCCTGACTTTC
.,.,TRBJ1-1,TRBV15,CATSRDKFAGEGTEAFF,TGTGCCACCAGCAGAGATAAGTTCGCAGGGGAGGGCACTGAAGCTTTCTTT
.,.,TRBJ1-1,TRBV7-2,CASSRSRDTEAFF,TGTGCCAGCTCTAGATCGAGGGACACTGAAGCTTTCTTT
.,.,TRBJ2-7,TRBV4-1,CASVEDSRYEQYF,TGCGCCAGCGTTGAGGACTCCCGCTACGAGCAGTACTTC
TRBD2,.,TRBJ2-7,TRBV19,CASRERNSGKGEQYF,TGTGCCAGTCGCGAACGGAATAGCGGGAAAGGCGAGCAGTACTTC
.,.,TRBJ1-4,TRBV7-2,CASNPGGVNEKLFF,TGTGCCAGCAACCCTGGGGGGGTTAATGAAAAACTGTTTTTT
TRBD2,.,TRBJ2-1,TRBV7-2,CASSLEFFAGGLDEQFF,TGTGCCAGCAGCTTAGAATTTTTTGCGGGGGGGCTCGATGAGCAGTTCTTC